This T cell receptor beta chain was sequenced during a study of regulatory T cells in long-lasting Graves disease. As to time point: newly diagnosed GD, antithyroid drugs for less than 3 months. PBMC-extracted RNA yielded the TCR library. Trimming removed 4 bases from V and 5 bases from J, with 6 bases in between. Looked up from germline, CDR1 is SQVTM and CDR2 is ANQGSEA. The length of the CDR3 is 10 residues. This clonotype appeared many times. Building of the TCR beta libraries involved iRepertoire HTBI primers and Arm-PCR of CDR3 regions. TCRdb re-derived calls from the multiplex PCR reads in MiXCR, one entry per CDR3 protein. The sample holds some 200,000 distinct CDR3 sequences, around 19% seen once. The same specimen was also included in a second study, on T cells in Graves' hyperthyroidism and ophthalmopathy.

The starting material was peripheral blood mononuclear cells (PBMCs), obtained at new diagnosis, from a patient treated with antithyroid drugs. The chain employs TRBV29-1 and TRBJ2-7, with D hard to call. The source is a woman aged 30 to 39 with Graves disease. CDR3 bases: TGCAGCGTTGGACCGGACGAGCAGTACTTC. Residues: CSVGPDEQYF.